These 19 T cell receptor beta chains were sequenced from one sample in a study of blood T cell repertoires in COVID-19 (TCRdb year 2020). The library relied on the immunoSEQ multiplex PCR assay. As stored in TCRdb, this immuneACCESS dataset retains in-frame rearrangements with V and J assigned. A fraction of the clones does not appear; measured against another copy, unresolved V genes explain less than half of the discrepancy, and the remainder lacks a known reason. The sample contains about 150,000 clones, approximately 85% of them found a single time. The leading ten clones occupy roughly 2.7% of the sample. The specimen was peripheral blood. Receptors were obtained from a human donor with acute or convalescent COVID-19. The donor label of this sample is uncertain.

The gene calls are TRBV3-1 (or the pseudogene TRBV3-2) and TRBJ1-1; D possibly corresponds to TRBD1 (6 bases). The ends were cut back, 2 bases at V and 1 base at J, with 8 bases in the middle. Germline V gene sequence: CDR1 LGHDT, CDR2 YNNKEL (reference sequence). The CDR3 runs to 14 residues. The CDR3 sequence is CASSQTTGNTEAFF. The CDR3 DNA reads TGTGCCAGCAGCCAAACGACAGGGAACACTGAAGCTTTCTTT.

Only a few counts were recorded for this clone. The chain is built from TRBV19 and TRBJ1-5; D unresolved. Germline V lookup: CDR1 LNHDA, CDR2 SQIVND (reference sequence). The CDR3 is 15 residues long. V shed 5 bases and J shed 0 bases, with 11 bases lying between them. The CDR3 loop reads CASSPYGSSNQPQHF. The CDR3 region has the DNA TGTGCCAGTAGTCCCTACGGGTCTAGCAATCAGCCCCAGCATTTT.

The chain combines TRBV28 with TRBJ1-2; no clear D. The CDR3 sequence is 13 residues long. CDR1 and CDR2 from the germline V gene are MDHEN and SYDVKM. Trimming removed 3 bases from V and 4 bases from J, with 9 bases in between. The CDR3 sequence: CASSFSSFYGYTF. Here the CDR3 DNA reads TGTGCCAGCAGTTTTAGCAGTTTCTATGGCTACACCTTC.

V and J are TRBV11-2 and TRBJ2-7; tentatively, D is TRBD2 (6 bases). Germline lookup yields CDR1 SGHAT and CDR2 FQNNGV. The CDR3 consists of 14 residues. With 1 base removed from V and 3 bases from J, the gap between germline ends came to 10 bases. As DNA, the CDR3 is TGTGCCAGCAGCTTAGGGGGCGGGGTCTACGAGCAGTACTTC. Protein: CASSLGGGVYEQYF.

This chain links TRBV6-5 with TRBJ2-7; 9 bases agree with TRBD1. J lost 2 bases, V lost 6 bases, and 8 bases had no gene match. The CDR3 runs to 15 residues. From germline, CDR1 is MNHEY and CDR2 SVGAGI. CDR3: CASRLRWDRAYEQYF. The CDR3 DNA reads as TGTGCCAGCAGACTCCGTTGGGACAGGGCCTACGAGCAGTACTTC.

This clone has only one observation. V is TRBV21-1 and J is TRBJ2-2; the table assigns TRBD1, which was not confirmed against the DNA. TRBV21-1 corresponds to a pseudogene. The CDR3 runs to 12 residues. The CDR3 nucleotides are TGTGCCGGGGATACAGGTATCGGGGAGCTGTTTTTT. Its protein is CAGDTGIGELFF.

This clone was picked up a small number of times. J is TRBJ1-4 and V is TRBV28; TRBD1 might be the D (6 bases). The V gene lost 8 bases and the J gene lost 3 bases, with 10 bases spanning the gap. The CDR3 is 13 residues long. Germline V gene lookup returns CDR1 MDHEN and CDR2 SYDVKM. The DNA for the CDR3 is TGTGCCAGCCGGGGGGCGTCTAATGAAAAACTGTTTTTT. This encodes CASRGASNEKLFF.

The chain joins TRBV5-4 to TRBJ1-1; possibly TRBD1 for D (6 bases). V lost 7 bases to trimming and J lost 6 bases, with 19 bases between them. Germline lookup yields CDR1 SGHNT and CDR2 YYREEE (reference sequence). The CDR3 covers 14 residues. The CDR3 DNA sequence: TGTGCCAGCCTCTACAGGGACGGGGTCGCTGAAGCTTTCTTT. Translation gives CASLYRDGVAEAFF.

The count of this clone is one. The gene calls are TRBV28 and TRBJ1-1, with no clear D. Germline assignment: CDR1 MDHEN and CDR2 SYDVKM. This CDR3 has 14 amino acids. Trimming left V 7 bases short and J 4 bases short, with 16 bases between. In DNA form, the CDR3 reads TGTGCCAGCAATCGGGCGCCGGGGTCCACTGAAGCTTTCTTT. This encodes CASNRAPGSTEAFF.

The chain's CDR3 is CASSYGQSNYGYTF. DNA for the CDR3: TGCGCCAGCAGCTACGGACAGTCTAACTATGGCTACACCTTC. The chain recombines TRBV5-1 with TRBJ1-2; a possible D gene is TRBD1 (6 bases). The CDR3 is 14 amino acids. V lost 3 bases and J 0 bases, leaving 9 bases between the germline ends. CDR1 is SGHRS and CDR2 is YFSETQ in the germline V gene. Based on the CDR3 plus reference TRBV5-1 and TRBJ1-2, the full variable domain is KAGVTQTPRYLIKTRGQQVTLSCSPISGHRSVSWYQQTPGQGLQFLFEYFSETQRNKGNFPGRFSGRQFSNSRSEMNVSTLELGDSALYLCASSYGQSNYGYTFGSGTRLTVV.

V usage is TRBV7-2 and J usage is TRBJ1-4, with a weak D call TRBD1 (6 bases). V lost 1 base and J lost 4, with 10 bases in between. This CDR3 comprises 15 residues. Germline V gives CDR1 SGHTA, CDR2 FQGNSA. For the CDR3, the DNA is TGTGCCAGCAGCTTAGTAACAGGGATTAATGAAAAACTGTTTTTT. Translated: CASSLVTGINEKLFF.

The chain combines TRBV6-5 with TRBJ2-5; tentative D call: TRBD1 (5 bases). This CDR3 is built from 16 residues. Trimming removed 3 bases at V and 6 bases at J, with 20 bases between. The germline gives CDR1 MNHEY, CDR2 SVGAGI. CDR3 amino acids: CASSYTHSEGAKTQYF. The DNA for the CDR3 is TGTGCCAGCAGTTATACTCACTCCGAAGGGGCGAAGACCCAGTACTTC.

This clone was recorded only once. This chain links TRBV11-2 with TRBJ2-7; tentatively, D is TRBD1 (6 bases). CDR1 is SGHAT, CDR2 FQNNGV, per germline. The CDR3 spans 14 residues. Trimming took 1 base from V and 3 from J, leaving 10 bases between them. DNA for the CDR3: TGTGCCAGCAGCTTAGGACAGGCCTACTACGAGCAGTACTTC. This sequence encodes CASSLGQAYYEQYF.

CDR3 loop: CASSPRDNNSPLHF. DNA for the CDR3: TGTGCCAGCAGCCCCCGGGACAATAATTCACCCCTCCACTTT. V is TRBV7-2 and J is TRBJ1-6; possible D gene TRBD1, 6 bases. This CDR3 contains 14 residues. Trimming took 5 bases from V and 5 from J, leaving 10 bases between them. The germline V gene encodes CDR1 SGHTA and CDR2 FQGNSA. Based on the CDR3 plus reference TRBV7-2 and TRBJ1-6, the full variable domain is GAGVSQSPSNKVTEKGKDVELRCDPISGHTALYWYRQSLGQGLEFLIYFQGNSAPDKSGLPSDRFSAERTGGSVSTLTIQRTQQEDSAVYLCASSPRDNNSPLHFGNGTRLTVT.

The chain joins TRBV5-1 to TRBJ2-2; 9 bases are shared with TRBD2. CDR3 length: 20 amino acids. J was trimmed by 3 bases and V by 2 bases; bases with no gene match: 17. Germline lookup yields CDR1 SGHRS and CDR2 YFSETQ. The CDR3 region has the DNA TGCGCCAGCAGCTTTCGGCGGCTAGCGGGATTTTTCGGGGACACCGGGGAGCTGTTTTTT. The encoded protein is CASSFRRLAGFFGDTGELFF.

V usage is TRBV9 and J usage is TRBJ2-2; 9 bases match TRBD2. After removal of 0 bases from V and 2 bases from J, the junction contained 8 bases not matched to a gene. CDR1 is SGDLS and CDR2 is YYNGEE in the germline V gene. The CDR3 totals 18 residues. This CDR3 reads CASSVGLAGGVNTGELFF. DNA of the CDR3: TGTGCCAGCAGCGTAGGACTCGCGGGGGGGGTCAACACCGGGGAGCTGTTTTTT.

This chain joins TRBV30 and TRBJ2-2, with D possibly being TRBD2 (6 bases). V lost 5 bases, J lost 2 bases, and 18 bases lay in between. The CDR3 is made up of 16 amino acids. In germline, CDR1 is GTSNPN, CDR2 SVGIG (reference sequence). Written as DNA, the CDR3 is TGTGCCTGGTGGGGTTTGGCAGGGACTAACACCGGGGAGCTGTTTTTT. Amino acids: CAWWGLAGTNTGELFF.

The rearrangement uses TRBV5-1 and TRBJ2-5, with unresolved D. The germline V and J ends were trimmed by 4 bases and 5 bases, with 18 bases remaining between them. Germline V CDR1 and CDR2: SGHRS, YFSETQ. This CDR3 region has 15 residues. CDR3 nucleotide sequence: TGCGCCAGCAGCATAGAACCAACCGCTCTTGAGACCCAGTACTTC. This encodes CASSIEPTALETQYF.

The chain joins TRBV24-1 to TRBJ2-1, with a tentative D call TRBD1 (6 bases). Germline V CDR1 and CDR2: KGHDR, SFDVKD. V gave up 9 bases and J gave up 3 bases, with 17 bases separating them. The CDR3 has 15 amino acids. CDR3 region: CATGAGDLIYNEQFF. CDR3 in DNA: TGTGCCACCGGCGCAGGGGACCTCATCTACAATGAGCAGTTCTTC.